The 32 T cell receptor beta chains below were found in one sample sequenced in a study of blood T cell repertoires in COVID-19. The method was immunoSEQ multiplex PCR; TCRdb's version includes in-frame clones alone and lacks a portion of them. The data hold approximately 440,000 clones, with about 87% observed a single time. Material for sequencing was peripheral blood. The receptor source for this set is a woman between 50 and 59 years old with COVID-19, enrolled during active disease.

This clone was observed a handful of times. The rearrangement links TRBV5-1 to TRBJ1-2; 7 nucleotides line up with TRBD1. The length of the CDR3 is 14 residues. Germline CDR1 reads SGHRS; CDR2 reads YFSETQ. With V trimmed by 3 bases and J by 8 bases, 10 bases remained unmatched. CDR3 nucleotide sequence: TGCGCCAGCAGCTCGGGAACAGGGGTTTGGGGCTACACCTTC. The encoded protein is CASSSGTGVWGYTF.

In nucleotides, the CDR3 is TGTGCCAGCAGCCGTGGGCGCAGCTCCTACGAGCAGTACTTC. It specifies CASSRGRSSYEQYF. The chain couples TRBV3-1 (or the pseudogene TRBV3-2) to TRBJ2-7; D ambiguous. The germline V gene encodes CDR1 LGHDT and CDR2 YNNKEL (reference sequence). The CDR3 is 14 amino acids. V was clipped by 4 bases and J by 0 bases, with 10 bases between them.

This clone was recorded a few times. The chain recombines TRBV19 with TRBJ1-5; TRBD1 aligns across 9 bases. Germline-derived CDR1 and CDR2 are LNHDA and SQIVND (reference sequence). Germline trimming cut 2 bases from V and 7 bases from J; bases unmatched to any gene: 6. There are 15 residues in the CDR3. The DNA for the CDR3 is TGTGCCAGTAGTATAAGGGACAGGGTGAGCCAGCCCCAGCATTTT. Amino acids: CASSIRDRVSQPQHF. Based on the CDR3 plus reference TRBV19 and TRBJ1-5, the full variable domain is DGGITQSPKYLFRKEGQNVTLSCEQNLNHDAMYWYRQDPGQGLRLIYYSQIVNDFQKGDIAEGYSVSREKKESFPLTVTSAQKNPTAFYLCASSIRDRVSQPQHFGDGTRLSIL.

The CDR3 region has the DNA TGCAGCGTTGGCGGCAGGGCTAATGAAAAACTGTTTTTT. Protein: CSVGGRANEKLFF. The chain uses TRBV29-1 and TRBJ1-4; D is possibly TRBD1 (5 bases). The CDR3 has 13 residues. Per germline, CDR1 SQVTM and CDR2 ANQGSEA. V shed 4 bases and J shed 3 bases, with 9 bases lying between them.

This clone appeared a single time. The V call is TRBV10-2, the J call TRBJ1-2; TRBD1 agrees at 7 bases. CDR1 and CDR2 (germline): WSHSY, SAAADI. The CDR3 spans 15 residues. The V segment lost 7 bases and the J segment 3 bases; nucleotides outside the gene matches: 11. The CDR3 sequence is CASNGGGTGDYGYTF. The CDR3 DNA is TGCGCCAGCAATGGGGGTGGAACAGGGGACTATGGCTACACCTTC.

The chain links TRBV2 to TRBJ2-7; 12 bases line up with TRBD1. Germline loops: CDR1 SNHLY, CDR2 FYNNEI. Trimming took 5 bases from V and 7 from J; bases not matched to a gene: 6. The CDR3 length is 14 residues. The chain's CDR3 is CASSWDRGQGEQYF. CDR3 nucleotide sequence: TGTGCCAGCAGTTGGGACAGGGGGCAAGGAGAGCAGTACTTC.

The chain recombines TRBV11-2 with TRBJ1-6; the match to TRBD1 covers 10 bases. Losses at the gene ends were 3 bases for V and 10 bases for J; bases not matched to a gene: 3. The germline V gene encodes CDR1 SGHAT and CDR2 FQNNGV. CDR3 length: 14 amino acids. CDR3 loop: CASSLTGGQSPLHF. The CDR3 DNA sequence: TGTGCCAGCAGCTTGACAGGGGGCCAATCACCCCTCCACTTT.

The chain employs TRBV5-4 and TRBJ2-2, with TRBD1 identical over 10 bases. V was clipped by 3 bases and J by 7 bases; unmatched bases: 9. CDR1 and CDR2 from the germline V gene are SGHNT and YYREEE (reference sequence). The CDR3 consists of 16 residues. Written as DNA, the CDR3 is TGTGCCAGCAGCTCGAAACGACAGGGGGCAAGCGGGGAGCTGTTTTTT. It specifies CASSSKRQGASGELFF.

A single count supports this clone. The DNA for the CDR3 is TGTGCCAGCTCACCGACCGGGACATCCGGCTACGGCTACACCTTC. It translates to CASSPTGTSGYGYTF. The V gene is TRBV18, the J gene TRBJ1-2; tentative D call: TRBD1 (6 bases). V gave up 3 bases and J gave up 8 bases, with 19 bases separating them. The CDR3 is made up of 15 amino acids. The V gene's germline CDR1 is KGHSH and CDR2 LQKENI.

The gene calls are TRBV29-1 and TRBJ1-1, with TRBD1 matching 9 bases. V was clipped by 6 bases and J by 7 bases; unmatched bases: 9. This CDR3 is built from 13 residues. Germline V gene lookup returns CDR1 SQVTM and CDR2 ANQGSEA. The CDR3 DNA reads as TGCAGCGTGACACGGACAGGGGATGGTGAAGCTTTCTTT. Translation gives CSVTRTGDGEAFF.

The chain employs TRBV11-2 and TRBJ1-1, with D unresolved. The germline V gene encodes CDR1 SGHAT and CDR2 FQNNGV. Between the trimmed V and J ends, which lost 5 bases and 3 bases, there was a span of 4 bases. The CDR3 is made up of 11 amino acids. The CDR3, as DNA: TGTGCCAGCAGCCTGTACACTGAAGCTTTCTTT. This gives the protein CASSLYTEAFF.

The rearrangement uses TRBV5-4 and TRBJ2-7; possibly TRBD2 for D (5 bases). Germline assignment: CDR1 SGHNT and CDR2 YYREEE (reference sequence). The CDR3 consists of 13 residues. Trimming cost V 6 bases and J 3 bases, with 13 bases left between them. CDR3 coding DNA: TGTGCCAGCAACCTTGGAGGCAACTACGAGCAGTACTTC. Its protein is CASNLGGNYEQYF.

The chain couples TRBV28 to TRBJ1-2; tentative D call: TRBD1 (5 bases). Germline-derived CDR1 and CDR2 are MDHEN and SYDVKM. V was trimmed by 10 bases and J by 4 bases, leaving 16 bases between them. CDR3 length: 13 residues. CDR3 amino acids: CATAPGGGYGYTF. The CDR3 DNA follows: TGTGCCACCGCCCCCGGGGGGGGCTATGGCTACACCTTC.

The genes are TRBV7-2 and TRBJ2-7; 7 bases fit TRBD2. The junction had 9 bases not matched to a gene; V was cut back by 4 bases and J by 0 bases. Germline V gives CDR1 SGHTA, CDR2 FQGNSA. This CDR3 has 16 residues. This CDR3 is CASSSPQRGASYEQYF. The DNA for the CDR3 is TGTGCCAGCAGCTCACCCCAGCGGGGTGCCTCCTACGAGCAGTACTTC.

This sequence joins TRBV5-1 and TRBJ2-7; 8 bases are shared with TRBD1. In germline, CDR1 is SGHRS, CDR2 YFSETQ. The CDR3 covers 13 residues. V dropped 8 bases and J dropped 4; count of bases not matched to a gene: 8. The CDR3 DNA reads as TGCGCCAGTGCCCTGGACAGGGCGTACGAGCAGTACTTC. The encoded protein is CASALDRAYEQYF.

The gene calls are TRBV11-2 and TRBJ2-7; TRBD1 matches 7 bases. The V and J ends lost 2 bases and 2 bases, in that order; junction bases with no gene match: 3. Germline loops: CDR1 SGHAT, CDR2 FQNNGV. CDR3 length: 14 amino acids. DNA of the CDR3: TGTGCCAGCAGCTTAAGGGGGCCGACCTACGAGCAGTACTTC. Its protein is CASSLRGPTYEQYF.

V gene TRBV25-1 combines with J gene TRBJ1-2; D may be TRBD1 (5 bases). The CDR3 covers 16 residues. Germline V lookup: CDR1 MGHDK, CDR2 SYGVNS. The V end was cut by 3 bases, the J end by 6 bases, with 20 bases between. The CDR3 protein is CASSEPELDTQNGYTF. CDR3 DNA sequence: TGTGCCAGCAGTGAGCCGGAATTGGACACTCAGAATGGCTACACCTTC.

This chain uses TRBV29-1 with TRBJ2-7; 9 bases fit TRBD1. The germline gives CDR1 SQVTM, CDR2 ANQGSEA. The CDR3 consists of 16 residues. Trimming removed 6 bases from V and 0 bases from J; junction bases left unmatched: 12. CDR3 DNA: TGCAGCGTCAGACACAGGGGGCTAAGTGACTCCTACGAGCAGTACTTC. This encodes CSVRHRGLSDSYEQYF.

This chain uses TRBV28 with TRBJ1-3, with D possibly TRBD1 on 5 matching bases. CDR1 MDHEN and CDR2 SYDVKM come from the germline V gene. V was cut by 11 bases and J by 3 bases, with 17 bases left in between. The CDR3 length is 14 residues. This chain's CDR3 is CASGELRNGNTIYF. The CDR3 DNA follows: TGTGCCTCGGGGGAACTACGTAATGGAAACACCATATATTTT. The variable domain in full, completed from reference TRBV28 and TRBJ1-3, reads DVKVTQSSRYLVKRTGEKVFLECVQDMDHENMFWYRQDPGLGLRLIYFSYDVKMKEKGDIPEGYSVSREKKERFSLILESASTNQTSMYLCASGELRNGNTIYFGEGSWLTVV.

The CDR3 protein is CASSSGTRRETQYF. In DNA, the CDR3 is TGTGCCAGTAGTTCCGGGACTAGAAGAGAGACCCAGTACTTC. The V gene is TRBV19, the J gene TRBJ2-5; the match to TRBD2 covers 8 bases. The CDR3 has 14 residues. J lost 4 bases, V lost 5 bases, and 6 bases had no gene match. From germline, CDR1 is LNHDA and CDR2 SQIVND (reference sequence).

This chain connects TRBV15 to TRBJ2-3; D might be TRBD2 (7 bases). CDR1 is LNHNV, CDR2 YYDKDF, per germline (reference sequence). The CDR3 has 16 residues. The germline V and J ends were trimmed by 1 base and 4 bases, with 15 bases remaining between them. The CDR3 protein is CATSRVAGAHSDTQYF. In DNA form, the CDR3 reads TGTGCCACCAGCAGAGTTGCGGGGGCCCATTCAGATACGCAGTATTTT.

This CDR3 reads CASSERRTGEETQYF. The CDR3 coding sequence is TGTGCCAGCAGTGAAAGGCGGACAGGGGAGGAGACCCAGTACTTC. The rearrangement joins TRBV6-1 to TRBJ2-5; 9 positions agree with TRBD1. The junction had 6 bases not matched to a gene; V was cut back by 2 bases and J by 5 bases. This CDR3 has 15 amino acids. Germline CDR1 reads MNHNS; CDR2 reads SASEGT.

The chain combines TRBV18 with TRBJ1-1; no clear D gene. The CDR3 is 16 amino acids. Germline CDR1 reads KGHSH; CDR2 reads LQKENI. V shed 3 bases and J shed 1 base, with 15 bases lying between them. The CDR3: CASSPAGRASNTEAFF. The DNA of the CDR3 is TGTGCCAGCTCACCCGCGGGGAGGGCGTCGAACACTGAAGCTTTCTTT.

V and J are TRBV4-1 and TRBJ1-2; D might be TRBD1 (6 bases). CDR1 is MGHRA and CDR2 is YSYEKL in the germline V gene. The CDR3 sequence is 15 residues long. V gave up 5 bases and J gave up 2 bases, with 15 bases separating them. The CDR3 sequence is CASSNSQGINYGYTF. In nucleotides, the CDR3 is TGCGCCAGCAGCAACTCGCAGGGGATAAACTATGGCTACACCTTC.

The chain recombines TRBV2 with TRBJ1-4; 9 bases line up with TRBD1. Losses at the gene ends were 6 bases for V and 1 base for J; bases not matched to a gene: 6. This CDR3 comprises 16 residues. CDR1 and CDR2 (germline): SNHLY, FYNNEI. As DNA, the CDR3 is TGTGCCAGCAGAGTCGACAGGGGGGTAACTAATGAAAAACTGTTTTTT. Translation: CASRVDRGVTNEKLFF.

The chain is built from TRBV28 and TRBJ1-6, with TRBD1 matching 9 bases. Germline CDR1 reads MDHEN; CDR2 reads SYDVKM. V was clipped by 7 bases and J by 4 bases; unmatched bases: 11. This CDR3 is 17 amino acids long. The CDR3 here is CASTPGGQGDYNSPLHF. CDR3 in DNA: TGTGCCAGCACCCCGGGGGGACAGGGAGATTATAATTCACCCCTCCACTTT. The full variable domain, completed using reference TRBV28 and TRBJ1-6, is DVKVTQSSRYLVKRTGEKVFLECVQDMDHENMFWYRQDPGLGLRLIYFSYDVKMKEKGDIPEGYSVSREKKERFSLILESASTNQTSMYLCASTPGGQGDYNSPLHFGNGTRLTVT.

This sequence joins TRBV28 and TRBJ1-5; D possibly corresponds to TRBD1 (5 bases). V was clipped by 7 bases and J by 7 bases, with 20 bases between them. The CDR3 contains 15 residues. Germline CDR1 MDHEN, CDR2 SYDVKM. The CDR3 reads CASTPGLGLGQPQHF. The CDR3 nucleotides read TGTGCCAGCACCCCAGGGCTGGGGTTGGGCCAGCCCCAGCATTTT.

The rearrangement joins TRBV7-9 to TRBJ1-2; 9 bases map to TRBD1. Trimming at V came to 6 bases and at J to 4 bases, leaving 6 bases not matched to a gene. Germline CDR1 and CDR2: SEHNR and FQNEAQ (reference sequence). The CDR3 sequence is 14 residues long. The CDR3 nucleotides are TGTGCCAGCAGTACCGGACAGGGGATCTATGGCTACACCTTC. Encoded protein: CASSTGQGIYGYTF.

This chain connects TRBV19 to TRBJ1-2; 11 positions match TRBD1. Germline-derived CDR1 and CDR2 are LNHDA and SQIVND (reference sequence). J lost 4 bases, V lost 7 bases, and 14 bases had no gene match. CDR3 length: 17 amino acids. The CDR3 region is CASTPLGQGAMGYGYTF. In DNA, the CDR3 is TGTGCCAGTACCCCGCTTGGACAGGGGGCTATGGGCTATGGCTACACCTTC.

The chain employs TRBV28 and TRBJ2-7; 7 nucleotides align to TRBD2. V lost 4 bases, J lost 2 bases, and 11 bases stayed unmatched. Per germline, CDR1 MDHEN and CDR2 SYDVKM. The CDR3 runs 16 residues. This CDR3 reads CASSSLSVGGAYEQYF. The CDR3 coding sequence is TGTGCCAGCAGTTCTCTTAGTGTTGGGGGGGCCTACGAGCAGTACTTC.

V and J are TRBV11-2 and TRBJ2-7, with unresolved D. Trimming removed 3 bases from V and 4 bases from J, with 4 bases in between. The germline CDR1 and CDR2 sequences are SGHAT and FQNNGV. The CDR3 covers 11 residues. The CDR3 nucleotides are TGTGCCAGCAGCTTTGTATACGAGCAGTACTTC. Residues: CASSFVYEQYF.

The rearrangement joins TRBV7-9 to TRBJ2-7; maybe TRBD2 (6 bases). CDR3 size: 14 residues. Per the germline V gene, CDR1 is SEHNR and CDR2 is FQNEAQ (reference sequence). The V gene lost 5 bases and the J gene lost 2 bases, with 13 bases spanning the gap. The CDR3 DNA reads as TGTGCCAGCAGCCTCCGGGACTTTACCTACGAGCAGTACTTC. Amino acid sequence: CASSLRDFTYEQYF.